A selection of T cell receptor beta chains follows, all from one sample in a study of molecular identifiers for immune sequencing clone quantification. From the PCR reads, TCRdb called clonotypes with MiXCR, one entry per CDR3 protein. The table has 600,000 to 650,000 distinct CDR3 sequences, just under 20% seen once. The sample consisted of naive CD8+ T cells from blood, with Jurkat cell RNA spiked in. The receptors stem from a human donor in good health. Some libraries in this study had Jurkat cell RNA spiked in. Each CDR3 is given with its conserved first and last residue. D genes are given only for firm matches. For some rows the clone size is stated as once, few or many, or as a class when expanded; others skip it.

V: TRBV4-3
D: TRBD1
J: TRBJ1-1
size: few
DNA: TGCGCCAGCAGCCCATGGGAGGGGGCCGGCACTGAAGCTTTCTTT
CDR3: CASSPWEGAGTEAFF

V: TRBV6-2/TRBV6-3
D: TRBD1
J: TRBJ2-7
size: few
DNA: TGTGCCAGCAGTGAGTTCCGGGACAGGAGCTCCTACGAGCAGTACTTC
CDR3: CASSEFRDRSSYEQYF

V: TRBV9
D: -
J: TRBJ2-7
size: medium-sized
DNA: TGTGCCAGCAGCGGCCCCTCGGGGGGCTCCTCCGAGCAGTACTTC
CDR3: CASSGPSGGSSEQYF

V: TRBV12-3/TRBV12-4
D: -
J: TRBJ1-1
size: many
DNA: TGTGCCAGCAGTGCCCCCGCGTATTCAGGTGTGAACACTGAAGCTTTCTTT
CDR3: CASSAPAYSGVNTEAFF

V: TRBV9
D: -
J: TRBJ2-2
size: many
DNA: TGTGCCAGCAGCGTCGATGTCCCCGGGGAGCTGTTTTTT
CDR3: CASSVDVPGELFF

V: TRBV4-1
D: -
J: TRBJ1-5
size: many
DNA: TGCGCCAGCAGCCAAGTTGATAGCAATCAGCCCCAGCATTTT
CDR3: CASSQVDSNQPQHF

V: TRBV28
D: TRBD1
J: TRBJ2-7
size: -
DNA: TGTGCCAGCAGTTCGGGACAGGGTCTCTCCTACGGGCAGTACTTC
CDR3: CASSSGQGLSYGQYF

V: TRBV7-2
D: TRBD2
J: TRBJ2-7
size: -
DNA: TGTACCAGCAGCTTCAGGGACTATGGACACGAGCAGTACTTC
CDR3: CTSSFRDYGHEQYF

V: TRBV2
D: -
J: TRBJ1-2
size: many
DNA: TGTGCCAGCAGCCCTCCCGATACAGGGAACTATGGCTACACCTTC
CDR3: CASSPPDTGNYGYTF

V: TRBV28
D: -
J: TRBJ1-3
size: many
DNA: TGTGCCAGCAGTTTAAGGGGACTAGCAAACACCATATATTTT
CDR3: CASSLRGLANTIYF

V: TRBV7-9
D: -
J: TRBJ2-2
size: many
DNA: TGTGCCAGCAGCTTTGGCCAAGGGGAGCTGTTTTTT
CDR3: CASSFGQGELFF

V: TRBV29-1
D: -
J: TRBJ2-1
size: many
DNA: TGCAGCGTTGAGCCCTCAGGACAAGCTGAGCAGTTCTTC
CDR3: CSVEPSGQAEQFF

V: TRBV4-2
D: -
J: TRBJ1-1
size: many
DNA: TGTGCCAGCAGCCAAGATGGGGGGGTCACTGAAGCTTTCTTT
CDR3: CASSQDGGVTEAFF

V: TRBV7-9
D: -
J: TRBJ2-7
size: few
DNA: TGTGCCAGCAGCTCGGACCCCTCCTACGAGCAGTACTTC
CDR3: CASSSDPSYEQYF

V: TRBV28
D: -
J: TRBJ1-2
size: many
DNA: TGTGCCAGCAGCCAGACGCAGGGGATAAGTGGCTACACCTTC
CDR3: CASSQTQGISGYTF

V: TRBV19
D: -
J: TRBJ2-7
size: many
DNA: TGTGCCAGTAGTCCGGACACCGCCTACGAGCAGTACTTC
CDR3: CASSPDTAYEQYF

V: TRBV27
D: TRBD1
J: TRBJ1-2
size: few
DNA: TGTGCCAGCAGTCCCGGGACAGGGGGCCTCCTTTATGGCTACACCTTC
CDR3: CASSPGTGGLLYGYTF

V: TRBV9
D: -
J: TRBJ2-5
size: many
DNA: TGTGCCAGCAGCTCGTCAGAGATCTGGGCACAAGAGACCCAGTACTTC
CDR3: CASSSSEIWAQETQYF

V: TRBV7-9
D: -
J: TRBJ2-7
size: -
DNA: TGTGCCAGCAGCTTAGCCTGGGATTTCTACGAGCAGTACTTC
CDR3: CASSLAWDFYEQYF

V: TRBV7-6
D: TRBD2
J: TRBJ2-3
size: -
DNA: TGTGCCAGCAGGGTACTAGCGGGGGGCGGGATCTCCACAGATACGCAGTATTTT
CDR3: CASRVLAGGGISTDTQYF

V: TRBV19
D: TRBD1
J: TRBJ2-7
size: -
DNA: TGTGCCAGTAGTTGGCAGGGGGAATACGAGCAGTACTTC
CDR3: CASSWQGEYEQYF

V: TRBV7-9
D: TRBD1
J: TRBJ1-4
size: many
DNA: TGTGCCAGCAGCTCCGGACAGGGGGCGGCTAATGAAAAACTGTTTTTT
CDR3: CASSSGQGAANEKLFF

V: TRBV27
D: -
J: TRBJ2-3
size: many
DNA: TGTGCCAGCAGTTTACATTATTCCTCGGACACCCGCACAGATACGCAGTATTTT
CDR3: CASSLHYSSDTRTDTQYF

V: TRBV29-1
D: TRBD1
J: TRBJ2-7
size: many
DNA: TGCAGCGTATTCCGGGACAGTTCCTACGAGCAGTACTTC
CDR3: CSVFRDSSYEQYF